This T cell receptor (beta chain) was identified in a study of blood T cell repertoires in COVID-19 (dated by TCRdb to about 2020). At the level of the whole study: Samples covering the acute and convalescent phases of COVID-19 were provided by collaborators in the United States, Italy and Spain. The material from the prospective study consisted of cDNA or gDNA derived from T cells, B-cell-depleted T cells, or PBMCs. The dataset comprised deeply sampled blood TCRbeta repertoires from subjects exposed to, actively infected with, or recovered from COVID-19. A freely available public database, intended as a resource for researchers studying the immune response to SARS-CoV-2, is where the repertoires were released. The samples were drawn from the first 160 participants of the ongoing ImmuneRACE study and from 1,254 subjects provided by 6 global collaborators. Nearly every sample came with metadata listing a de-identified subject ID, COVID-19 status, age in years and sex. Where available, HLA class I and class II types were obtained from metadata supplied by the sample provider rather than from assay-based typing.

Broad study findings and their caveats: The quantity of clinical and demographic metadata differed by source and by participant and was supplied without curation.

Whole blood was collected in K2EDTA tubes by collaborating institutions according to the institutions' own protocols. For TCRbeta analysis, collaborators shipped samples as frozen whole blood, isolated PBMCs, or DNA extracted from either of those sample types. TCRbeta CDR3 regions were amplified from genomic DNA using the immunoSEQ Assay, a bias-controlled multiplex PCR. Turning to the authors' computational methods: The number of nucleated cells in each sample was estimated by amplification of reference gene primers within the assay. To quantify the absolute abundance of each unique TCRbeta CDR3 rearrangement, sequence reads were collapsed and filtered. For each sample, productive Simpson clonality was calculated as the square root of Simpson's diversity index over productive rearrangements. Not all clones reach the TCRdb copy of this immuneACCESS table, which keeps in-frame sequences only. Checked studies attribute under half of the gap to unresolved V genes and leave the rest unexplained. The DNA gave D and trimming, while V, J and clone size come from that table. Counted in this sample were 55,000 to 80,000 clones; around 82% of them appeared once. In total, the top ten clones hold roughly 5% of the sample.

As concerns this clone: Its specific antigen is unknown. Base-call qualities are not available, and no considerably larger clone is one nucleotide away.

The trim is 4 bases for V and 6 bases for J, with a gap of 15 bases between the germline ends. The CDR3 numbers 14 residues from cysteine through phenylalanine. Left in the record is the CDR3 DNA by itself, 42 bases read in frame from the first base. From the germline V gene (reference sequence), CDR1 is SEHNR and CDR2 is FQNEAQ. This sequence originates from a man in his forties or fifties with active COVID-19. Sequencing input: peripheral blood. The chain uses TRBV7-9 and TRBJ1-1, with the D gene not confidently named. The sequence in DNA is TGTGCCAGCAGCTGGGGAGAGGCGGAGCCTGAAGCTTTCTTT. It codes for CASSWGEAEPEAFF.